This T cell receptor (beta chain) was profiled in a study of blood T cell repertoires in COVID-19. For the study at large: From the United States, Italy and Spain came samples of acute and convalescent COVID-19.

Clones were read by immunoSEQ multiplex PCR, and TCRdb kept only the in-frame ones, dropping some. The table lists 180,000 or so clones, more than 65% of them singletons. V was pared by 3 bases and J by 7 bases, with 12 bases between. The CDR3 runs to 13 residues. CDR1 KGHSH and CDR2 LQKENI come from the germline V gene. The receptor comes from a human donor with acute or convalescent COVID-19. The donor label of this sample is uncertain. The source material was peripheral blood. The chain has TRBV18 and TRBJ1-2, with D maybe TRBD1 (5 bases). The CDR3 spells CASSPSGEGGYTF. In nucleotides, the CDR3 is TGTGCCAGCTCACCCTCGGGGGAGGGTGGCTACACCTTC.